This T cell receptor (beta chain) is from a study of cytomegalovirus exposure and HLA in healthy donors. The wider study: In an earlier analysis, around 100 million unique TCR beta sequences were found from 150 million to 200 million T cells. Points from the study as a whole: Some public TCRs appeared in many individuals, while most sequences were rare.

Both 60 Vbeta primers and 13 Jbeta primers went into the PCR. Measured with immunoSEQ multiplex PCR; TCRdb has only the in-frame clones, and not every one. The sample records about 180,000 clones, around 80% being singletons. In regard to this clone: Its target is unknown.

The germline V gene encodes CDR1 SNHLY and CDR2 FYNNEI. CDR3 length: 14 amino acids. The V and J ends lost 6 bases and 6 bases, in that order; junction bases with no gene match: 8. This TCR derives from a man between 18 and 35 years old in good health and CMV-seronegative. The J gene is TRBJ2-1, the V gene TRBV2, with 7 nucleotides matching TRBD1. The sample taken for sequencing was PBMCs. The CDR3 DNA sequence: TGTGCCAGCAGGACCGGGACAGTAGGCAATGAGCAGTTCTTC. Its translation: CASRTGTVGNEQFF.